This T cell receptor (beta chain) was sequenced in a study of blood T cells in healthy people across ages. Study-wide points: Unknown CMV status may confound age-related changes in expanded clones.

V was pared by 6 bases and J by 2 bases, with 13 bases between. The germline V gene has CDR1 DFQATT and CDR2 SNEGSKA (reference sequence). This CDR3 region has 13 residues. Notes on this clonotype: No antigen is known for it.

The second PCR ran about 6 to 12 cycles with a sample-barcoded 5' primer and J-beta primers. No fewer than 2.5 million CDR3-containing paired-end reads came from each sample. TCRdb re-called the 5' RACE reads through MiXCR, storing one row per CDR3 protein. Among roughly 720,000 distinct CDR3 sequences listed, about 48% were seen once. The sample consisted of blood. V is TRBV20-1 and J is TRBJ1-1; a possible D gene is TRBD1 (5 bases). The receptor was derived from a man older than 75 in good health. The CDR3 loop reads CSAPAGQNTEAFF. For the CDR3, the DNA is TGCAGTGCCCCCGCGGGGCAAAACACTGAAGCTTTCTTT.